These 30 T cell receptor beta chains were all obtained from the same sample, sequenced in a study of blood T cell repertoires in COVID-19. The assay was immunoSEQ multiplex PCR, and TCRdb's table has in-frame clones only and misses some. The data hold about 100,000 clones, with around 85% observed a single time. The sample consisted of peripheral blood. These receptors came from a man over 45 with active or convalescent COVID-19.

The chain links TRBV3-1 (or the pseudogene TRBV3-2) to TRBJ1-2, with a tentative D call TRBD1 (5 bases). This CDR3 region has 14 residues. Trimming removed 5 bases at V and 8 bases at J, with 18 bases between. CDR1 and CDR2 (germline): LGHDT, YNNKEL (reference sequence). The chain's CDR3 is CASSRNPMAGGYTF. CDR3 in DNA: TGTGCCAGCAGCAGAAACCCCATGGCAGGGGGCTACACCTTC.

The chain links TRBV10-3 to TRBJ2-1; the match to TRBD2 covers 14 bases. Unmatched junction bases numbered 13, after V lost 8 bases and J lost 7 bases. This CDR3 contains 17 residues. In germline, CDR1 is ENHRY, CDR2 SYGVKD. As DNA, the CDR3 is TGTGCCATCCAAGAACTCGGGACTAGCGGGAGCAGGAATGAGCAGTTCTTC. It specifies CAIQELGTSGSRNEQFF.

CDR3 loop: CASSESSYYGYTF. The CDR3, as DNA: TGTGCCAGCAGTGAAAGCTCCTACTATGGCTACACCTTC. J is TRBJ1-2 and V is TRBV2; unclear D gene. This CDR3 is built from 13 residues. Germline V gene data show CDR1 as SNHLY and CDR2 as FYNNEI. Trimming cost V 2 bases and J 3 bases, with 7 bases left between them.

As DNA, the CDR3 is TGTGCCAGTAGTGGGACTAGCGGGCCGGAGACCCAGTACTTC. Its translation is CASSGTSGPETQYF. The chain has TRBV19 and TRBJ2-5; 12 bases match TRBD2. Germline CDR1 LNHDA, CDR2 SQIVND (reference sequence). This CDR3 has 14 residues. V was clipped by 5 bases and J by 5 bases; unmatched bases: 3. Together with reference TRBV19 and TRBJ2-5, the CDR3 gives the full variable domain: DGGITQSPKYLFRKEGQNVTLSCEQNLNHDAMYWYRQDPGQGLRLIYYSQIVNDFQKGDIAEGYSVSREKKESFPLTVTSAQKNPTAFYLCASSGTSGPETQYFGPGTRLLVL.

J is TRBJ1-2 and V is TRBV21-1; the table names TRBD1, a call not compared with the DNA. TRBV21-1 has pseudogene status. CDR3 length: 16 amino acids. The CDR3 DNA reads as TGTGCCAGCAGCAAACCAAGCAGGGCTCGGTACTATGGCTACACCTTC. Translated, it gives CASSKPSRARYYGYTF.

The V call is TRBV2, the J call TRBJ2-3, with a weak D call TRBD2 (6 bases). CDR3 length: 14 amino acids. V lost 7 bases and J 1 base, leaving 12 bases between the germline ends. Germline V gives CDR1 SNHLY, CDR2 FYNNEI. Here the CDR3 reads CASNRDSRTDTQYF. CDR3 nucleotides: TGTGCCAGCAACCGGGACTCCCGCACAGATACGCAGTATTTT.

The chain joins TRBV3-1 (or the pseudogene TRBV3-2) to TRBJ2-6, with 8 bases matching TRBD2. Unmatched junction bases numbered 7, after V lost 0 bases and J lost 0 bases. Germline V gene sequence: CDR1 LGHDT, CDR2 YNNKEL (reference sequence). This CDR3 has 19 amino acids. CDR3 region: CASSQDRLAGYSGANVLTF. The CDR3 DNA sequence: TGTGCCAGCAGCCAAGATAGATTAGCGGGATACTCTGGGGCCAACGTCCTGACTTTC.

The rearrangement uses TRBV5-6 and TRBJ2-5; 8 bases are shared with TRBD1. The V gene's germline CDR1 is SGHDT and CDR2 YYEEEE. V lost 0 bases and J lost 6; bases outside the gene matches: 1. The length of the CDR3 is 13 residues. The CDR3 DNA sequence: TGTGCCAGCAGCTTGGCAGGGGGCAAGACCCAGTACTTC. This codes for CASSLAGGKTQYF.

This chain uses TRBV5-4 with TRBJ1-6; D gene uncertain. The CDR3 has 15 amino acids. Trimming cost V 0 bases and J 6 bases, with 10 bases left between them. Germline V gives CDR1 SGHNT, CDR2 YYREEE (reference sequence). This chain's CDR3 is CASSLAEAGNSPLHF. For the CDR3, the DNA is TGTGCCAGCAGCTTGGCGGAGGCCGGTAATTCACCCCTCCACTTT.

The J gene is TRBJ1-6, the V gene TRBV15, with 7 bases that match TRBD1. The CDR3 has 15 amino acids. The ends lost 0 bases at V and 9 bases at J; junction bases unmatched: 5. The germline gives CDR1 LNHNV, CDR2 YYDKDF (reference sequence). The CDR3 loop reads CATSRDMAGGSPLHF. The CDR3 DNA reads TGTGCCACCAGCAGAGATATGGCAGGGGGTTCACCCCTCCACTTT.

The V and J genes are TRBV20-1 and TRBJ1-2; unclear D gene. The CDR3 spans 12 residues. Germline lookup yields CDR1 DFQATT and CDR2 SNEGSKA (reference sequence). V was trimmed by 3 bases and J by 7 bases, leaving 12 bases between them. CDR3 DNA: TGCAGTGCTAGTATGGAGGCTGCTGGCTACACCTTC. Amino acids: CSASMEAAGYTF.

The genes are TRBV7-9 and TRBJ2-5, with TRBD1 matching 8 bases. This CDR3 has 14 amino acids. CDR1 SEHNR and CDR2 FQNEAQ come from the germline V gene (reference sequence). Trimming took 5 bases from V and 1 from J; bases not matched to a gene: 3. The CDR3 sequence is CASSETGAQETQYF. Here the CDR3 DNA reads TGTGCCAGCAGCGAGACAGGGGCCCAAGAGACCCAGTACTTC.

This sequence joins TRBV19 and TRBJ2-2; 8 nucleotides match TRBD2. The V gene end was trimmed by 4 bases and the J gene end by 6 bases; junction bases not matched to a gene: 16. This CDR3 has 18 amino acids. CDR1 LNHDA and CDR2 SQIVND come from the germline V gene (reference sequence). The CDR3 loop reads CASSNPPGVAGTPGELFF. The DNA for the CDR3 is TGTGCCAGTAGTAACCCACCGGGGGTAGCGGGAACCCCCGGGGAGCTGTTTTTT.

V usage is TRBV7-8 and J usage is TRBJ1-5, with D maybe TRBD1 (5 bases). Trimming left V 4 bases short and J 0 bases short, with 10 bases between. Looked up from germline, CDR1 is SGHVS and CDR2 is FQNEAQ. This CDR3 spans 15 amino acids. DNA for the CDR3: TGTGCCAGCAGCTCGACAGTTTATAGCAATCAGCCCCAGCATTTT. Amino acid sequence: CASSSTVYSNQPQHF.

This rearrangement joins TRBV5-1 to TRBJ2-5, with D tentatively TRBD2 (6 bases). Germline V CDR1 and CDR2: SGHRS, YFSETQ. The V end was cut by 4 bases, the J end by 1 base, with 11 bases between. The CDR3 sequence is 14 residues long. CDR3 loop: CASSLSGTQETQYF. The CDR3 DNA is TGCGCCAGCAGCCTTAGCGGTACCCAAGAGACCCAGTACTTC.

V is TRBV6-1 and J is TRBJ2-7; TRBD2 is a possible D gene (5 bases). The CDR3 extends over 14 amino acids. V lost 3 bases and J lost 6, with 15 bases in between. Looked up from germline, CDR1 is MNHNS and CDR2 is SASEGT. The CDR3 is CASSERGLPSEQYF. The CDR3 DNA sequence: TGTGCCAGCAGTGAGAGAGGGCTACCTTCCGAGCAGTACTTC.

The J gene is TRBJ1-5, the V gene TRBV2, with 8 bases fitting TRBD1. The germline gives CDR1 SNHLY, CDR2 FYNNEI. The V gene end was trimmed by 4 bases and the J gene end by 6 bases; junction bases not matched to a gene: 8. The CDR3 extends over 15 amino acids. CDR3 in amino acids: CASSGPGGVIQPQHF. The CDR3 coding sequence is TGTGCCAGCAGTGGCCCAGGGGGCGTTATTCAGCCCCAGCATTTT.

V gene TRBV14 combines with J gene TRBJ2-2, with D perhaps TRBD2 (5 bases). Trimming removed 6 bases from V and 5 bases from J, with 13 bases in between. The germline V gene encodes CDR1 SGHDN and CDR2 FVKESK. This CDR3 has 14 residues. CDR3 in DNA: TGTGCCAGCAGTCGAGGAGCGGTAACCGGGGAGCTGTTTTTT. Translated: CASSRGAVTGELFF.

The V call is TRBV25-1, the J call TRBJ2-3; maybe TRBD1 (5 bases). This CDR3 is built from 16 residues. V was clipped by 0 bases and J by 2 bases, with 12 bases between them. Germline assignment: CDR1 MGHDK and CDR2 SYGVNS. The CDR3: CASSEYVTGYTDTQYF. The DNA of the CDR3 is TGTGCCAGCAGTGAATATGTAACAGGTTACACAGATACGCAGTATTTT. Complete variable domain (other parts from reference TRBV25-1 and TRBJ2-3): EADIYQTPRYLVIGTGKKITLECSQTMGHDKMYWYQQDPGMELHLIHYSYGVNSTEKGDLSSESTVSRIRTEHFPLTLESARPSHTSQYLCASSEYVTGYTDTQYFGPGTRLTVL.

The chain recombines TRBV5-6 with TRBJ1-1; D uncertain. CDR1 and CDR2 from the germline V gene are SGHDT and YYEEEE. Trimming left V 0 bases short and J 1 base short, with 7 bases between. This CDR3 contains 14 residues. The CDR3 bases are TGTGCCAGCAGCTTGGGCAGGCCGAACACTGAAGCTTTCTTT. The encoded protein is CASSLGRPNTEAFF.

A single count supports this clone. The chain is built from TRBV19 and TRBJ1-3; tentative D call: TRBD1 (6 bases). V was clipped by 0 bases and J by 2 bases, with 23 bases between them. The CDR3 has 20 residues. Germline V lookup: CDR1 LNHDA, CDR2 SQIVND (reference sequence). DNA of the CDR3: TGTGCCAGTAGTATAGATGACGGCCCTGGGACACTATTAACTGGAAACACCATATATTTT. Translated: CASSIDDGPGTLLTGNTIYF. The whole variable domain, remainder taken from reference TRBV19 and TRBJ1-3, is DGGITQSPKYLFRKEGQNVTLSCEQNLNHDAMYWYRQDPGQGLRLIYYSQIVNDFQKGDIAEGYSVSREKKESFPLTVTSAQKNPTAFYLCASSIDDGPGTLLTGNTIYFGEGSWLTVV.

In this sample, this clone turned up a few times. The genes are TRBV2 and TRBJ2-7, with 7 bases aligning to TRBD1. The CDR3 is 13 amino acids. V was clipped by 2 bases and J by 5 bases; unmatched bases: 3. Germline CDR1 SNHLY, CDR2 FYNNEI. CDR3: CASSEQGVHEQYF. The CDR3 nucleotides are TGTGCCAGCAGTGAACAGGGGGTACACGAGCAGTACTTC.

This sequence joins TRBV5-6 and TRBJ1-5; weak D call: TRBD1 (6 bases). With 0 bases removed from V and 9 bases from J, the gap between germline ends came to 7 bases. This CDR3 comprises 12 residues. Germline V gene data show CDR1 as SGHDT and CDR2 as YYEEEE. The CDR3 here is CASSLGGGPQHF. CDR3 DNA sequence: TGTGCCAGCAGCTTGGGAGGGGGGCCCCAGCATTTT.

The chain carries TRBV19 and TRBJ1-1; a weak D match, TRBD1 (6 bases). Deletions cut 6 bases from V and 0 bases from J, with 11 bases between. The CDR3 runs to 14 residues. Germline lookup yields CDR1 LNHDA and CDR2 SQIVND (reference sequence). The CDR3 here is CASRLQGLNTEAFF. Here the CDR3 DNA reads TGTGCCAGTAGACTACAGGGTTTGAACACTGAAGCTTTCTTT.

The rearrangement joins TRBV6-6 to TRBJ1-2; no definite D call. Trimming shortened V by 0 bases and J by 0 bases, and 11 bases separated the two germline ends. CDR1 is MNHNY, CDR2 SVGAGI, per germline (reference sequence). This CDR3 comprises 16 residues. The CDR3, as DNA: TGTGCCAGCAGTTACTCCGACCAGGCCTCTAACTATGGCTACACCTTC. Translated: CASSYSDQASNYGYTF.

The chain recombines TRBV3-1 (or the pseudogene TRBV3-2) with TRBJ2-7; 9 bases line up with TRBD1. V was clipped by 3 bases and J by 4 bases; unmatched bases: 7. Germline CDR1 is LGHDT and CDR2 is YNNKEL (reference sequence). The CDR3 length is 15 residues. The CDR3 region is CASSQAGTGRYEQYF. The DNA of the CDR3 is TGTGCCAGCAGCCAGGCCGGGACAGGGCGGTACGAGCAGTACTTC.

This chain uses TRBV29-1 with TRBJ2-5; a weak D match, TRBD1 (5 bases). The germline CDR1 and CDR2 sequences are SQVTM and ANQGSEA. V was trimmed by 3 bases and J by 5 bases, leaving 13 bases between them. This CDR3 is 13 amino acids long. The CDR3 sequence is CSVDAGIGETQYF. In DNA form, the CDR3 reads TGCAGCGTTGATGCAGGGATCGGGGAGACCCAGTACTTC.

The V call is TRBV5-1, the J call TRBJ2-3; maybe TRBD1 (5 bases). CDR1 is SGHRS and CDR2 is YFSETQ in the germline V gene. This CDR3 spans 17 amino acids. Trimming cost V 0 bases and J 0 bases, with 14 bases left between them. The CDR3 DNA is TGCGCCAGCAGCTTGGGAGCTCGGACAACTAGCACAGATACGCAGTATTTT. Its protein product is CASSLGARTTSTDTQYF.

This chain connects TRBV13 to TRBJ1-4, with no clear D. V was pared by 5 bases and J by 6 bases, with 13 bases between. The germline V gene encodes CDR1 PRHDT and CDR2 FYEKMQ (reference sequence). The CDR3 spans 14 residues. The CDR3 protein is CASSSRGFDEKLFF. The CDR3 bases are TGTGCCAGCAGCAGCAGAGGGTTTGATGAAAAACTGTTTTTT.

The J gene is TRBJ2-3, the V gene TRBV28; D might be TRBD2 (5 bases). The V gene lost 2 bases and the J gene lost 6 bases, with 6 bases spanning the gap. The germline CDR1 and CDR2 sequences are MDHEN and SYDVKM. The CDR3 length is 12 residues. The CDR3: CASSLGSDTQYF. CDR3 DNA: TGTGCCAGCAGTTTAGGGAGTGATACGCAGTATTTT.